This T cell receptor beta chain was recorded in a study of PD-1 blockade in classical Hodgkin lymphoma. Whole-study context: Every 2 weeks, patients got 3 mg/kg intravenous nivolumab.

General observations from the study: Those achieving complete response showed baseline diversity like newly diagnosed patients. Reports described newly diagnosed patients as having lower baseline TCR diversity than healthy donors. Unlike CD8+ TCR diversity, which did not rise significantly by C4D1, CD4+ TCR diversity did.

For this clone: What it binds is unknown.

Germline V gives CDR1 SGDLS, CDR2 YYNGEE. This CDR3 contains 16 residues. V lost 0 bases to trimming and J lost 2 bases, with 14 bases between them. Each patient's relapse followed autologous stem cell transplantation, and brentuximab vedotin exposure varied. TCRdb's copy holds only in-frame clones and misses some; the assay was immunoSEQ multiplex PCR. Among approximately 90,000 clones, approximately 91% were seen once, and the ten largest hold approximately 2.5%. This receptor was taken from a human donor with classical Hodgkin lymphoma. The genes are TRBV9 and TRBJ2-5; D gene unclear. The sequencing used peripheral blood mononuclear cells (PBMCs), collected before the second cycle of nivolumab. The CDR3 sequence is CASSVGARRKQETQYF. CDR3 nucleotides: TGTGCCAGCAGCGTAGGAGCCAGGAGAAAACAAGAGACCCAGTACTTC.